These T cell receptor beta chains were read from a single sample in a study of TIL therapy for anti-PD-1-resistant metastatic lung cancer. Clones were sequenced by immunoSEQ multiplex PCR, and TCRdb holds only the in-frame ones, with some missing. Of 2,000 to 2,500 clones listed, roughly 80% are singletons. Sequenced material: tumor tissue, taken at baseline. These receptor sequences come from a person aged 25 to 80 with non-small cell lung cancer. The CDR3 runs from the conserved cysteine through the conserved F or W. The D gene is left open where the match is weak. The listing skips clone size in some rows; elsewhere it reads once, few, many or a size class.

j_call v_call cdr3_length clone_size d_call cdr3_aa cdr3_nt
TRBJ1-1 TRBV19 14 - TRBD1 CATRDRGWNTEAFF TGTGCCACCCGGGACAGGGGTTGGAACACTGAAGCTTTCTTT
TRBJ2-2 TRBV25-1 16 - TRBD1 CASSARTGWGTGELFF TGTGCCAGCAGTGCAAGGACAGGGTGGGGCACCGGGGAGCTGTTTTTT
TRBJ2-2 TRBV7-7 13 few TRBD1 CASSRQGTGELFF TGTGCCAGCAGCCGACAGGGGACCGGGGAGCTGTTTTTT
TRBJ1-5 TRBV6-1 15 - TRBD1 CASRPQGVSNQPQHF TGTGCCAGCAGGCCCCAGGGGGTGAGCAATCAGCCCCAGCATTTT
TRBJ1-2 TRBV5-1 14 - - CASSHGQSNYGYTF TGCGCCAGCAGCCACGGACAGTCTAACTATGGCTACACCTTC
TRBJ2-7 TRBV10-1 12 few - CASSEGSYEQYF TGCGCCAGCAGTGAAGGCAGCTACGAGCAGTACTTC
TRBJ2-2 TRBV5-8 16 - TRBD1 CASSRGQGAYTGELFF TGTGCCAGCAGCAGGGGACAGGGGGCCTACACCGGGGAGCTGTTTTTT
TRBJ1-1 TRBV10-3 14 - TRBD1 CAIRGQAQNTEAFF TGTGCCATCAGGGGACAGGCGCAAAACACTGAAGCTTTCTTT
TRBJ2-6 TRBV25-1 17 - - CASSELFGQPGANVLTF TGTGCCAGCAGTGAACTATTCGGACAACCGGGGGCCAACGTCCTGACTTTC
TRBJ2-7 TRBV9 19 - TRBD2 CASSVGDRGLAGVFHEQYF TGTGCCAGCAGCGTAGGTGACAGGGGCCTAGCGGGAGTTTTCCACGAGCAGTACTTC
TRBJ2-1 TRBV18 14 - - CASSLQTSFNEQFF TGTGCCAGCTCACTCCAAACTAGTTTCAATGAGCAGTTCTTC
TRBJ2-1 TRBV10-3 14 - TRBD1 CAISGQGARNEQFF TGTGCCATCAGTGGACAGGGGGCGCGCAATGAGCAGTTCTTC
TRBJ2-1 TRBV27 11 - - CASSLHSEQFF TGTGCCAGCAGTTTACACAGTGAGCAGTTCTTC
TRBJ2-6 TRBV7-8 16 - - CASSYSGGYGANVLTF TGTGCCAGCAGCTATTCTGGCGGCTATGGGGCCAACGTCCTGACTTTC
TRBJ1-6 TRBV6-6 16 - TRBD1 CASSYPRDRSNSPLHF TGTGCCAGCAGTTACCCTCGGGACAGGTCGAATTCACCCCTCCACTTT
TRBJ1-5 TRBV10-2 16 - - CASSVQGWGGNQPQHF TGCGCCAGCAGCGTACAGGGTTGGGGGGGCAATCAGCCCCAGCATTTT
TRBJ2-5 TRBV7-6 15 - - CASSLWPGGQETQYF TGTGCCAGCAGCTTATGGCCCGGGGGCCAAGAGACCCAGTACTTC
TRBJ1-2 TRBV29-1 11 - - CSVTVNYGYTF TGCAGCGTGACAGTTAACTATGGCTACACCTTC
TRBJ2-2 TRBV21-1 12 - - CASIGSSGELFF TGTGCCAGCATAGGAAGTTCCGGGGAGCTGTTTTTT
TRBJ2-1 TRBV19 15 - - CASSIWQGLNNEQFF TGTGCCAGTAGTATCTGGCAGGGCTTGAACAATGAGCAGTTCTTC
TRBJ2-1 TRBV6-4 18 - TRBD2 CASSDSMASGRAVNEQFF TGTGCCAGCAGTGACTCGATGGCTAGCGGAAGGGCCGTCAATGAGCAGTTCTTC
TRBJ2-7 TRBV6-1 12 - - CASSEINYEQYF TGTGCCAGCAGTGAAATTAACTACGAGCAGTACTTC
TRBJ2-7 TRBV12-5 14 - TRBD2 CASGSRAGFYEQYF TGTGCTAGTGGTTCACGAGCGGGATTTTACGAGCAGTACTTC
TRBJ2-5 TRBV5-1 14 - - CASRKWGSQETQYF TGCGCCAGCAGAAAATGGGGGAGTCAAGAGACCCAGTACTTC
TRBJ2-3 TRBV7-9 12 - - CASSSAVDTQYF TGTGCCAGCAGCTCGGCTGTAGATACGCAGTATTTT
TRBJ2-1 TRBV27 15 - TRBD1 CASSVRDRDGNEQFF TGTGCCAGCAGTGTCCGGGACAGGGATGGGAATGAGCAGTTCTTC
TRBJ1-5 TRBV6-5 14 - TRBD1 CASSLTGVSQPQHF TGTGCCAGCAGTTTAACAGGGGTTAGCCAGCCCCAGCATTTT
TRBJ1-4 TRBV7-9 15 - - CASSLGGSTNEKLFF TGTGCCAGCAGCTTAGGGGGGTCGACTAATGAAAAACTGTTTTTT